This TCR beta chain derives from a study of OX40 agonist ivuxolimab in advanced cancers. Study-level background: Dose-escalation patients' cancers were hepatocellular carcinoma, melanoma, renal cell or head and neck cancer. Partial responses occurred in three patients (one hepatocellular carcinoma, two cutaneous melanoma). Study-level results: Clonal expansion by week 6 occurred in CD4+ and CD8+ blood T cells (at 0.1 to 3.0 mg/kg). Researchers did not establish what antigens the expanded peripheral T cells target.

Only in-frame clones appear in the TCRdb table, and some are missing; sequencing was by immunoSEQ multiplex PCR. Here the sample spans about 62,000 clones, roughly 80% being singletons. To note about this clone: Its antigen remains unidentified.

Germline values: CDR1 MNHEY, CDR2 SVGAGI. The length of the CDR3 is 15 residues. The receptor comes from an adult with an advanced solid tumor such as melanoma, head and neck, liver or kidney cancer. Sequenced here: CD4+ or CD8+ T cells sorted from blood, sampled in a trial of the OX40 agonist ivuxolimab. The chain is built from TRBV6-5 and TRBJ2-5, with 10 bases that match TRBD2. The end of the DNA is better explained by TRBJ2-7, so the J call may be wrong. The CDR3 region is CASSYRASGSYEQYF. The DNA for the CDR3 is TGTGCCAGCAGTTACAGGGCTAGCGGGAGTTACGAGCAGTACTTC.